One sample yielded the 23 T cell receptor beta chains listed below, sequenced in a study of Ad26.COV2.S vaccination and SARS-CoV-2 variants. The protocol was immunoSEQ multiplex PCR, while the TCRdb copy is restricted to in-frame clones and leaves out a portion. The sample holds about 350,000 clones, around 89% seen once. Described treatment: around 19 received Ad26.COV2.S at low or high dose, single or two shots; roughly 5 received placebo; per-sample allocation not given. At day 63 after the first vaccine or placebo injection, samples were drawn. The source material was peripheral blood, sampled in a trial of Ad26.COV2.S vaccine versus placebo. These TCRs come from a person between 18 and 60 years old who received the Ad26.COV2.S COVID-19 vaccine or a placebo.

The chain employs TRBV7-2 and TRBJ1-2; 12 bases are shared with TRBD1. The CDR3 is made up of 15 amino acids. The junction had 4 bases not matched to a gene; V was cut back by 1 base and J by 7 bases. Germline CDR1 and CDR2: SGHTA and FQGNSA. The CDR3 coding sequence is TGTGCCAGCAGCTTAGAGGGACAGGGGGCGGCTGGCTACACCTTC. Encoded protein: CASSLEGQGAAGYTF.

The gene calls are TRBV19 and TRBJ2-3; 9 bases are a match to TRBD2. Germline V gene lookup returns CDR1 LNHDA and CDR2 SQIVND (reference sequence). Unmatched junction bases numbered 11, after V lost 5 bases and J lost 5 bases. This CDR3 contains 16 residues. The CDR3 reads CASSFELQRGVDTQYF. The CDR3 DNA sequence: TGTGCCAGTAGTTTCGAGCTTCAGCGGGGGGTAGATACGCAGTATTTT.

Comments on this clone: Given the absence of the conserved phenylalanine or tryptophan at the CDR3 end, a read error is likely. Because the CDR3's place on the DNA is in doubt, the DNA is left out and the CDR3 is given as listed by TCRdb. The CDR3 region is CASSPRTGGHLL. The chain links TRBV6-2 or TRBV6-3 to TRBJ1-1; the tabulated D call, TRBD1, remains unverified against the DNA. The CDR3 extends over 12 residues, inclusive of both ends. Germline V CDR1 and CDR2: MNHEY, SVGEGT.

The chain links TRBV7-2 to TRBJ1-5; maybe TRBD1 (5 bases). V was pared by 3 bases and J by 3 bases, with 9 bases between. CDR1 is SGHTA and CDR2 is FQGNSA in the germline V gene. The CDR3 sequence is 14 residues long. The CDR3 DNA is TGTGCCAGCAGCTTCCGACAGTCCAATCAGCCCCAGCATTTT. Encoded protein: CASSFRQSNQPQHF.

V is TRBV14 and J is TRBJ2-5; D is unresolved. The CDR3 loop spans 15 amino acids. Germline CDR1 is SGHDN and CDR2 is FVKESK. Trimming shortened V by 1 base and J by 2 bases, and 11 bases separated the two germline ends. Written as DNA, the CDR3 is TGTGCCAGCAGCCAAGGGAGACACGAGCAAGAGACCCAGTACTTC. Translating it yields CASSQGRHEQETQYF.

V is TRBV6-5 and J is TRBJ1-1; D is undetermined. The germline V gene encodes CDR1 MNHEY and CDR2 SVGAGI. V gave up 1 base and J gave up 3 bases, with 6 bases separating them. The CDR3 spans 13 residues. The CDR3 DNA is TGTGCCAGCAGTTACTGGGAGGACACTGAAGCTTTCTTT. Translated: CASSYWEDTEAFF.

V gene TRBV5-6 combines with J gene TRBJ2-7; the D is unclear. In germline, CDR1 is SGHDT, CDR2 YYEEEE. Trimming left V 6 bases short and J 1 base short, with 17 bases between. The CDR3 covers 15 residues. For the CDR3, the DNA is TGTGCCAGCAAGAAAGTGGACGGTCCGTCCTACGAGCAGTACTTC. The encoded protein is CASKKVDGPSYEQYF.

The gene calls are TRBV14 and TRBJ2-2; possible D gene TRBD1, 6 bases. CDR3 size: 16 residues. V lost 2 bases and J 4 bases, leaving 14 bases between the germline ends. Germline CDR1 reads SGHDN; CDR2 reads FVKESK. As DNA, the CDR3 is TGTGCCAGCAGCCAACTGACAGGCGGAGGCACCGGGGAGCTGTTTTTT. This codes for CASSQLTGGGTGELFF.

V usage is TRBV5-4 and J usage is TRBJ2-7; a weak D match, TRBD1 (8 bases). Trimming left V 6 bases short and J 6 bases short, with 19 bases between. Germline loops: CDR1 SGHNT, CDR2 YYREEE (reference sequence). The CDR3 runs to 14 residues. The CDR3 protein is CASNWGGQAGEQYF. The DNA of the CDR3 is TGTGCCAGCAACTGGGGGGGACAGGCTGGCGAGCAGTACTTC.

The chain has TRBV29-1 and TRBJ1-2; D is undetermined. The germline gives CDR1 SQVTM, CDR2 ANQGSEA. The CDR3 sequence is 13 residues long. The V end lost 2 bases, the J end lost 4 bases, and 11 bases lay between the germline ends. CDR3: CSVEMGTAYGYTF. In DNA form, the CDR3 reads TGCAGCGTTGAAATGGGAACAGCCTATGGCTACACCTTC.

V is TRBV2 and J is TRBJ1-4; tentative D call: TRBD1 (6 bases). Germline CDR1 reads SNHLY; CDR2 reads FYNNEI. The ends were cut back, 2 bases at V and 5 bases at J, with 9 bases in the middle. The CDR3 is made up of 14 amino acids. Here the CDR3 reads CASSEQGINEKLFF. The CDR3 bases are TGTGCCAGCAGTGAACAGGGGATAAATGAAAAACTGTTTTTT.

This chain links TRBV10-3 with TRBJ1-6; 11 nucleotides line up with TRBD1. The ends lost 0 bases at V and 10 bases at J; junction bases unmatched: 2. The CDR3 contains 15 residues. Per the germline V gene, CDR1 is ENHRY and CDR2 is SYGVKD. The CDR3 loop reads CAISESGTGGSPLHF. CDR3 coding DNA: TGTGCCATCAGTGAGTCCGGGACAGGGGGATCACCCCTCCACTTT.

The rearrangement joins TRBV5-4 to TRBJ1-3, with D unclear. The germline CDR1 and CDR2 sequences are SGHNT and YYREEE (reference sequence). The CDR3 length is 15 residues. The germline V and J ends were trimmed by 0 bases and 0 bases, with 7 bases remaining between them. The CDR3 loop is CASSLGGVSGNTIYF. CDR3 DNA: TGTGCCAGCAGCTTGGGGGGAGTCTCTGGAAACACCATATATTTT.

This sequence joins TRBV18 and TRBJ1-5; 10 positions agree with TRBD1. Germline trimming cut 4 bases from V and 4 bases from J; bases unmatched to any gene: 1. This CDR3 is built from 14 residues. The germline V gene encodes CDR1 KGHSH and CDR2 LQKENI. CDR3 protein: CASSRGQGNQPQHF. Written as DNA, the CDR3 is TGTGCCAGCTCACGGGGACAGGGGAATCAGCCCCAGCATTTT.

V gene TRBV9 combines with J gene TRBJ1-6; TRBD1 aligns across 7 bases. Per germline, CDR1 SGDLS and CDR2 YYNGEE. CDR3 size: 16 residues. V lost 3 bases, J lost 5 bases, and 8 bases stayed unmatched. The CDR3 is CASSALQGRDNSPLHF. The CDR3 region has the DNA TGTGCCAGCAGCGCCCTACAGGGGCGAGATAATTCACCCCTCCACTTT.

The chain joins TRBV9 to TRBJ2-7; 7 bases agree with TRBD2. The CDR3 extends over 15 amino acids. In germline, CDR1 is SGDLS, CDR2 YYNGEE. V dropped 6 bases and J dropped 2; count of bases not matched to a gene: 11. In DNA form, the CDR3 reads TGTGCCAGCACCCCCGGGAGGCAAGAAACCTACGAGCAGTACTTC. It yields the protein CASTPGRQETYEQYF.

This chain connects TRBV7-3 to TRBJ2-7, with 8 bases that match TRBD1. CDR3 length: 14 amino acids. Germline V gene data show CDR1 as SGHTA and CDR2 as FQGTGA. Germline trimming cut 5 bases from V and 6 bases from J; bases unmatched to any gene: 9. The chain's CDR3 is CASSPRDRSSEQYF. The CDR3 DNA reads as TGTGCCAGCAGCCCCAGGGACAGGTCGTCCGAGCAGTACTTC.

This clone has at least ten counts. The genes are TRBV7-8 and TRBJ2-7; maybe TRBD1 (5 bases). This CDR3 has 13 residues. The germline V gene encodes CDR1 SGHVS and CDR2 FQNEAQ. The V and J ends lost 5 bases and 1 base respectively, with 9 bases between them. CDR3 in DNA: TGTGCCAGCAGCCCGGACACTTCCTACGAGCAGTACTTC. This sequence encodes CASSPDTSYEQYF.

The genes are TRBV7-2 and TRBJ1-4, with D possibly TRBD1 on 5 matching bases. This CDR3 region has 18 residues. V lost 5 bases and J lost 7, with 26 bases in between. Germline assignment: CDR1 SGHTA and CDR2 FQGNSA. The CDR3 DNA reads TGTGCCAGCAGCCCCGGGTCGGGGGACGGGCGCAGTGGTGAAAAACTGTTTTTT. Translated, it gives CASSPGSGDGRSGEKLFF.

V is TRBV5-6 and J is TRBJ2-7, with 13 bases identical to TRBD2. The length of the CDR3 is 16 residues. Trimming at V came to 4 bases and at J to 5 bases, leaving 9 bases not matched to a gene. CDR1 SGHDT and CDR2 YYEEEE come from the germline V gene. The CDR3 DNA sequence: TGTGCCAGCAGCCCGGGGACTAGCGGGACCTTTAACGAGCAGTACTTC. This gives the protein CASSPGTSGTFNEQYF.

The CDR3 is CASGGLAGEGQETQYF. The CDR3 nucleotides read TGTGCCAGCGGGGGGCTAGCGGGAGAGGGGCAAGAGACCCAGTACTTC. The chain has TRBV5-4 and TRBJ2-5, with 10 nucleotides matching TRBD2. V dropped 7 bases and J dropped 2; count of bases not matched to a gene: 11. CDR1 SGHNT and CDR2 YYREEE come from the germline V gene (reference sequence). This CDR3 is 16 amino acids long.

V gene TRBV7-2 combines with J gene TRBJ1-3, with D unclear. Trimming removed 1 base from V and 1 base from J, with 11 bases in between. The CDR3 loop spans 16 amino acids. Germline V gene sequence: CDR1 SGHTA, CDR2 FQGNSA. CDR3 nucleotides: TGTGCCAGCAGCTTAGAGGCGGTACCGTCTGGAAACACCATATATTTT. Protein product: CASSLEAVPSGNTIYF. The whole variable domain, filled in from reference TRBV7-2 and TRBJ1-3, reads GAGVSQSPSNKVTEKGKDVELRCDPISGHTALYWYRQSLGQGLEFLIYFQGNSAPDKSGLPSDRFSAERTGGSVSTLTIQRTQQEDSAVYLCASSLEAVPSGNTIYFGEGSWLTVV.

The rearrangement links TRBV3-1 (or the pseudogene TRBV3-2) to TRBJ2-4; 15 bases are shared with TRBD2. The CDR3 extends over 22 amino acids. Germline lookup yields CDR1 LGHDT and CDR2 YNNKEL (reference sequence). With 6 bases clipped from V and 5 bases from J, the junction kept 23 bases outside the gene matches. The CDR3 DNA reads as TGTGCCAGCAGGAGAAAAAGGGTCCCGGGACTAGCGGGGGGTGTGGAGGAAAACATTCAGTACTTC. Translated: CASRRKRVPGLAGGVEENIQYF.